The clone carrying this T cell receptor beta chain was observed a single time. What it binds is unknown. Using viral peptide pools, the ViraFEST assay grew out antigen-specific CD4+ T cells prior to sequencing. CD4+ T cells were isolated after about nine days of culture. All vaccine recipients tested negative for nucleocapsid antibodies and had never contracted SARS-CoV-2 infection. Researchers reported culturing approximately 2.2 million PBMC in each well, adding approximately 10 IU/ml IL-2 and about 10 ug/ml peptides. It was on days 3 and 7 that half the medium was replaced with IL-2 medium. Germline V gene data show CDR1 as GTSNPN and CDR2 as SVGIG (reference sequence). This CDR3 region has 12 residues. V dropped 0 bases and J dropped 8 bases, with 7 bases sitting between them. The sample is drawn from a study of vaccination effects on CD4 cells after COVID-19. Study-wide results and caveats: Cross-reactivity with common cold coronaviruses was shown by only 1 of 255 vaccine-induced clones in healthy vaccinees. Pronounced clonal contraction occurred in clones induced by infection and by vaccine late after vaccination.

This table comes from immunoSEQ multiplex PCR, and its TCRdb copy is limited to in-frame clones, with some not included. The table shows 30,000 to 35,000 clones, with 55% to 85% occurring only once. Sequences were derived from CD4+ T cells from PBMCs cultured with HCoV-OC43 spike peptides, sampled before COVID-19 vaccination. Sample subset: HCoV-OC43 spike overlapping peptide pool stimulation. The rearrangement uses TRBV30 and TRBJ1-4; D remains unclear. This clonotype was sampled from a human donor who received a COVID-19 vaccine. The CDR3: CAWSVREEKLFF. As DNA, the CDR3 is TGTGCCTGGAGTGTAAGGGAAGAAAAACTGTTTTTT.